The clone carrying this T cell receptor (beta chain) was seen a handful of times. What it recognizes is unknown. This sample stems from a study of Graves' ophthalmopathy and Graves' hyperthyroidism. Study background: The authors collected peripheral blood at initial diagnosis, before any treatment. Whole-study findings and limits: Prediction of ophthalmopathy progression reached roughly 64% sensitivity and roughly 72% specificity.

The study amplified TCR beta CDR3 regions using RNA transcripts. RT-PCR in the first round used HTBI primers; a second-round multiplex PCR followed. TCRdb called the multiplex PCR reads again in MiXCR, with one record for every CDR3 protein. The table has about 740,000 distinct CDR3 sequences, around 40% seen once; the top ten hold approximately 43%. Germline V CDR1 and CDR2: MGHRA, YSYEKL. With 1 base removed from V and 5 bases from J, the gap between germline ends came to 11 bases. The CDR3 runs 14 residues. The chain uses TRBV4-1 and TRBJ1-2; D is undetermined. The sequenced material came from peripheral blood. This TCR derives from an adult man with Graves' ophthalmopathy. The CDR3 loop reads CASSQADGGYGYTF. For the CDR3, the DNA is TGCGCCAGCAGCCAAGCGGATGGTGGGTATGGCTACACCTTC.